Following are 4 T cell receptor beta chains from one sample sequenced in a study of T-cell memory formation after mild COVID-19. TCRdb reprocessed the 5' RACE reads via MiXCR and lists one record per CDR3 protein. The sample consists of roughly 410,000 distinct CDR3 sequences, 24% of them appearing once. Sequenced sample: PBMCs or a T cell subset sorted from them (not recorded which). These receptor sequences come from an adult woman who had mild COVID-19 (a few samples of this study predate the infection). Cell type and time point are not known.

The V call is TRBV9, the J call TRBJ2-2, with TRBD2 matching 12 bases. Germline V gives CDR1 SGDLS, CDR2 YYNGEE. V trimming: 4 bases; J trimming: 0 bases; junction bases outside the gene matches: 13. This CDR3 region has 20 residues. For the CDR3, the DNA is TGTGCCAGCAGCCTAAATGCAGGACTAGCGGGGAAAACGAACACCGGGGAGCTGTTTTTT. This sequence encodes CASSLNAGLAGKTNTGELFF. Full variable domain (remainder filled in from reference TRBV9 and TRBJ2-2): DSGVTQTPKHLITATGQRVTLRCSPRSGDLSVYWYQQSLDQGLQFLIQYYNGEERAKGNILERFSAQQFPDLHSELNLSSLELGDSALYFCASSLNAGLAGKTNTGELFFGEGSRLTVL.

V gene TRBV7-9 combines with J gene TRBJ1-1, with TRBD1 identical over 11 bases. Trimming at V came to 4 bases and at J to 6 bases, leaving 10 bases not matched to a gene. Germline CDR1 reads SEHNR; CDR2 reads FQNEAQ (reference sequence). The CDR3 has 16 amino acids. CDR3 sequence: CASSSDRGRMLPEAFF. CDR3 sequence (DNA): TGTGCCAGCAGCTCGGACAGGGGGCGAATGTTACCTGAAGCTTTCTTT. Full variable domain (remainder filled in from reference TRBV7-9 and TRBJ1-1): DTGVSQNPRHKITKRGQNVTFRCDPISEHNRLYWYRQTLGQGPEFLTYFQNEAQLEKSRLLSDRFSAERPKGSFSTLEIQRTEQGDSAMYLCASSSDRGRMLPEAFFGQGTRLTVV.

This rearrangement joins TRBV15 to TRBJ2-3; D uncertain. Trimming cost V 1 base and J 2 bases, with 10 bases left between them. CDR1 is LNHNV, CDR2 YYDKDF, per germline (reference sequence). The CDR3 loop spans 15 amino acids. CDR3 coding DNA: TGTGCCACCAGCAGAGCGGGCGTCTTCACAGATACGCAGTATTTT. This codes for CATSRAGVFTDTQYF.

CDR3 bases: TGTGCCACCAGCAGACTTCAGGGGACAGGGATGAACACTGAAGCTTTCTTT. This codes for CATSRLQGTGMNTEAFF. This chain connects TRBV15 to TRBJ1-1, with 9 bases that match TRBD1. The V gene's germline CDR1 is LNHNV and CDR2 YYDKDF (reference sequence). The CDR3 totals 17 residues. The ends lost 2 bases at V and 0 bases at J; junction bases unmatched: 7.